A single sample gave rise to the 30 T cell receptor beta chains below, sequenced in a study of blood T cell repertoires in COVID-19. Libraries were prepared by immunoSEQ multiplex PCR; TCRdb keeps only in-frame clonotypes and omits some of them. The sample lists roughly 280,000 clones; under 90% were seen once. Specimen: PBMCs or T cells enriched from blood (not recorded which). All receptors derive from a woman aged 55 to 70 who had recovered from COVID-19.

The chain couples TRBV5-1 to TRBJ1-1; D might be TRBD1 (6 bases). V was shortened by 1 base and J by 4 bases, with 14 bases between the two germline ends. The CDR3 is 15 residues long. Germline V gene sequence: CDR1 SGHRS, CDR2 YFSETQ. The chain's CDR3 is CASSLNTGPGTEAFF. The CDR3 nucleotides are TGCGCCAGCAGCTTGAATACAGGGCCCGGCACTGAAGCTTTCTTT.

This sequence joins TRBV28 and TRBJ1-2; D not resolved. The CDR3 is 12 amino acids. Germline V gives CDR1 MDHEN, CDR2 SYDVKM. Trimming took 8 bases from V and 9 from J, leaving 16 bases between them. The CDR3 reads CASGVIYDSYTF. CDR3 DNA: TGTGCCAGCGGAGTAATTTACGATAGCTACACCTTC.

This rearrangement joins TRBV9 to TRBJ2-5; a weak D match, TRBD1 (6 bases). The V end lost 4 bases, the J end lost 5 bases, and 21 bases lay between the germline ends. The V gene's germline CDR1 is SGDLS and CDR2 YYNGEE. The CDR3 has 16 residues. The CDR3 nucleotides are TGTGCCAGCAGCCCACCCCAAGGGGGTATAGGGGAGACCCAGTACTTC. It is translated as CASSPPQGGIGETQYF.

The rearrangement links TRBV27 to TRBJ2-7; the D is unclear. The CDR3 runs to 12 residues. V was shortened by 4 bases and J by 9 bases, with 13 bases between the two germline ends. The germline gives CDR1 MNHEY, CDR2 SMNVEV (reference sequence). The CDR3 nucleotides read TGTGCCAGCAGTTCGTCTCGCCGCGCGCAGTACTTC. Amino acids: CASSSSRRAQYF.

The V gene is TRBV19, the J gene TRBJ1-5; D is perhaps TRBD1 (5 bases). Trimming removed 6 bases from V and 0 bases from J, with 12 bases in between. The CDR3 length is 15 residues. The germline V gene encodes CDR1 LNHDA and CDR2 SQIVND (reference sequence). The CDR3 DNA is TGTGCCAGTAGGAGGCAGGGAGGTAGCAATCAGCCCCAGCATTTT. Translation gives CASRRQGGSNQPQHF.

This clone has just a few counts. The CDR3 DNA reads TGTGCCAGCAGGGACAGGGGACCCAATGGCTACACCTTC. Amino acid sequence: CASRDRGPNGYTF. The chain joins TRBV2 to TRBJ1-2, with 9 bases that match TRBD1. The CDR3 consists of 13 residues. Per the germline V gene, CDR1 is SNHLY and CDR2 is FYNNEI. J gave up 6 bases and V 6 bases, and 5 bases lay outside the gene matches.

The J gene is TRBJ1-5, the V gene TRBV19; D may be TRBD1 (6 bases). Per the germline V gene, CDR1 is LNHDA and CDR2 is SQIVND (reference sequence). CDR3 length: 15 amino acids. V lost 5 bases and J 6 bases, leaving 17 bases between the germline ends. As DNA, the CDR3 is TGTGCCAGTAGTCCAACAGGGAGCTATATTCAGCCCCAGCATTTT. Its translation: CASSPTGSYIQPQHF. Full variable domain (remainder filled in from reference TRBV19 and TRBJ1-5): DGGITQSPKYLFRKEGQNVTLSCEQNLNHDAMYWYRQDPGQGLRLIYYSQIVNDFQKGDIAEGYSVSREKKESFPLTVTSAQKNPTAFYLCASSPTGSYIQPQHFGDGTRLSIL.

Written as DNA, the CDR3 is TGTGCCAGCAGGCTTTGGGACAGGGAATCCAATGAGCAGTTCTTC. Protein: CASRLWDRESNEQFF. The V gene is TRBV28, the J gene TRBJ2-1, with 9 bases lining up with TRBD1. CDR1 is MDHEN, CDR2 SYDVKM, per germline. The J segment lost 6 bases and the V segment lost 6 bases, leaving 9 bases of the junction unmatched. The CDR3 loop spans 15 amino acids.

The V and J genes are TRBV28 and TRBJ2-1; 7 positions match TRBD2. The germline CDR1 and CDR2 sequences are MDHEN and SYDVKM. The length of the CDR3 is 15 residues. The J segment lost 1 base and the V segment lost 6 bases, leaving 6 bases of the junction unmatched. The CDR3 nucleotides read TGTGCCAGCAGGAACGGGGGGTGGTCCTACAATGAGCAGTTCTTC. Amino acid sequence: CASRNGGWSYNEQFF. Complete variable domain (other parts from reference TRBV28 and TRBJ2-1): DVKVTQSSRYLVKRTGEKVFLECVQDMDHENMFWYRQDPGLGLRLIYFSYDVKMKEKGDIPEGYSVSREKKERFSLILESASTNQTSMYLCASRNGGWSYNEQFFGPGTRLTVL.

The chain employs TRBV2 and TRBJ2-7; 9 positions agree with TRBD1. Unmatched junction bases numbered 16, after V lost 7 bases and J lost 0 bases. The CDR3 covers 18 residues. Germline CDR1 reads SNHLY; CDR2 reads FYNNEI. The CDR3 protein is CASTYRGLGTISSYEQYF. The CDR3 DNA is TGTGCCAGCACCTACAGGGGGCTGGGTACCATTAGCTCCTACGAGCAGTACTTC.

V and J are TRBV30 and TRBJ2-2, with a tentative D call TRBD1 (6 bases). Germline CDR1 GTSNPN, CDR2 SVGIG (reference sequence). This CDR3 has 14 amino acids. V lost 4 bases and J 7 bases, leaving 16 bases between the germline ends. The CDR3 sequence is CAWTGRGPDGELFF. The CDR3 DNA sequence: TGTGCCTGGACCGGCAGGGGCCCGGACGGGGAGCTGTTTTTT.

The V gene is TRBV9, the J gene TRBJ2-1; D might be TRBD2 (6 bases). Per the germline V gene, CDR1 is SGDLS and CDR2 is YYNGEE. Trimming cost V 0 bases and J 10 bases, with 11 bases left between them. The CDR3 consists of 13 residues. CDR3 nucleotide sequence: TGTGCCAGCAGCGTAGGAAGCGGGTGGGAGCAGTTCTTC. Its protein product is CASSVGSGWEQFF.

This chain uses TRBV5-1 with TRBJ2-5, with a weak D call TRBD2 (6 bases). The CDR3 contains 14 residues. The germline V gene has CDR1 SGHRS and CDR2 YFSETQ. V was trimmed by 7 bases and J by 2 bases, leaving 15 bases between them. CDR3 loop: CASGMLARQETQYF. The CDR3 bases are TGCGCCAGCGGTATGCTAGCGAGGCAAGAGACCCAGTACTTC.

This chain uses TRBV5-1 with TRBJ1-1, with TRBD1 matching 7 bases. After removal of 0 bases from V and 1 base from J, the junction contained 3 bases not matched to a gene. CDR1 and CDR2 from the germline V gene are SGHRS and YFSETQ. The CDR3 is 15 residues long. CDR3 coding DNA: TGCGCCAGCAGCTTGGACGGGACAGAGAACACTGAAGCTTTCTTT. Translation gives CASSLDGTENTEAFF.

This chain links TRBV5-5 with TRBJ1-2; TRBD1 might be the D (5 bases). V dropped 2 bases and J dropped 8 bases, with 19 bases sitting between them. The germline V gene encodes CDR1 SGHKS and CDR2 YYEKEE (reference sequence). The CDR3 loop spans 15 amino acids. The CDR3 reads CASSLAPGRGAGYTF. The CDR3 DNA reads TGTGCCAGCAGCTTAGCTCCAGGGAGGGGAGCCGGCTACACCTTC. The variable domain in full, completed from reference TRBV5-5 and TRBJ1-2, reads DAGVTQSPTHLIKTRGQQVTLRCSPISGHKSVSWYQQVLGQGPQFIFQYYEKEERGRGNFPDRFSARQFPNYSSELNVNALLLGDSALYLCASSLAPGRGAGYTFGSGTRLTVV.

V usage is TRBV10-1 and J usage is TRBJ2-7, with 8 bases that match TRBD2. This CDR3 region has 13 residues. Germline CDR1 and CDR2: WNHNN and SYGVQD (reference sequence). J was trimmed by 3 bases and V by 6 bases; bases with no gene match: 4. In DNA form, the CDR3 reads TGCGCCAGCAGCGAAGGGACTAGCTACGAGCAGTACTTC. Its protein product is CASSEGTSYEQYF.

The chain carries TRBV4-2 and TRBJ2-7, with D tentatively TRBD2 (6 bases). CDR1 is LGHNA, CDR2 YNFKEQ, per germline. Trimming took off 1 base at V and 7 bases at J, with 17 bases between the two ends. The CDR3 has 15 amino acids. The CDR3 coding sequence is TGTGCCAGCAGCCAAGGGCTCCGGGAGTTGGGGGAGCAGTACTTC. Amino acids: CASSQGLRELGEQYF.

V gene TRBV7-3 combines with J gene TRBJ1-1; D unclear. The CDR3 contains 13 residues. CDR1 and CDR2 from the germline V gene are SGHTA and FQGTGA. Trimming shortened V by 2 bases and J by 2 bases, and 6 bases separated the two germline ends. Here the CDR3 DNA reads TGTGCCAGCAGCTTAGGAGCAAACACTGAAGCTTTCTTT. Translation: CASSLGANTEAFF.

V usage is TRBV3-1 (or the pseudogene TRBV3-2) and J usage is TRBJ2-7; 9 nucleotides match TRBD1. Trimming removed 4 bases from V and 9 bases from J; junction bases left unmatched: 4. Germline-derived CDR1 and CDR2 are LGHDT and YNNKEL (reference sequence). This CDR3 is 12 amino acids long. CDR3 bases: TGTGCCAGCAGCCTACAGGGGGCGGGGCAGTACTTC. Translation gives CASSLQGAGQYF.

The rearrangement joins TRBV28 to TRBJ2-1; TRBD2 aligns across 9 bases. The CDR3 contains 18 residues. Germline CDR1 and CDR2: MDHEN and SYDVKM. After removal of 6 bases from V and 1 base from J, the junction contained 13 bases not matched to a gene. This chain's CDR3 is CASRDTAGTSYSYNEQFF. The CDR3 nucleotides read TGTGCCAGCAGAGACACGGCCGGGACTAGCTATTCCTACAATGAGCAGTTCTTC.

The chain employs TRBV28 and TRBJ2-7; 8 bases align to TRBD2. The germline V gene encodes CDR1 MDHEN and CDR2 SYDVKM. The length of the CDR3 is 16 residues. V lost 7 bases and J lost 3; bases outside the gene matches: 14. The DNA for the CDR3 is TGTGCCAGCAAAAACTCCGGGGTAGCGGGGCTCTACGAGCAGTACTTC. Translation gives CASKNSGVAGLYEQYF.

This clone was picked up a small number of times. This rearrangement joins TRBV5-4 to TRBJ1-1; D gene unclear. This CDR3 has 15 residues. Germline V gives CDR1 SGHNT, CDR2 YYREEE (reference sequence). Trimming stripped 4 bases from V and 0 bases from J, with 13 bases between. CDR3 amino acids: CASSRGYGLNTEAFF. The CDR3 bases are TGTGCCAGCAGCAGAGGATATGGTTTGAACACTGAAGCTTTCTTT.

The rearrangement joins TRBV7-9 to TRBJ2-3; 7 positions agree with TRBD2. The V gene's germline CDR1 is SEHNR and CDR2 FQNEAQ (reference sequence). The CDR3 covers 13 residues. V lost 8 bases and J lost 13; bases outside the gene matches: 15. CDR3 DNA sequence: TGTGCCAGCGGCGAGGCTAGCGGATCGAGGGAGTATTTT. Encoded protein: CASGEASGSREYF.

This CDR3 reads CASSLETARYNEQFF. In DNA, the CDR3 is TGTGCCAGCAGCTTGGAGACTGCCCGTTACAATGAGCAGTTCTTC. The chain couples TRBV7-2 to TRBJ2-1; D not certain. This CDR3 contains 15 residues. The V gene lost 3 bases and the J gene lost 4 bases, with 13 bases spanning the gap. Germline values: CDR1 SGHTA, CDR2 FQGNSA.

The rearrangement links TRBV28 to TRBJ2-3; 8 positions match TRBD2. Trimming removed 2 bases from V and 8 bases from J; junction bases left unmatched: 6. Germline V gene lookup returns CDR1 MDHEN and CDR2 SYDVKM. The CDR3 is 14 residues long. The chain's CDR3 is CASSLAGGGTTQYF. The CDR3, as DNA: TGTGCCAGCAGTTTAGCGGGGGGCGGCACTACGCAGTATTTT.

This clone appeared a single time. CDR3 in DNA: TGTGCCACCTCTCGAGAGGCTTCTGGGGCCAACGTCCTGACTTTC. It is translated as CATSREASGANVLTF. This chain links TRBV6-5 with TRBJ2-6; unclear D gene. Germline V gene lookup returns CDR1 MNHEY and CDR2 SVGAGI. V lost 10 bases to trimming and J lost 1 base, with 14 bases between them. CDR3 length: 15 amino acids.

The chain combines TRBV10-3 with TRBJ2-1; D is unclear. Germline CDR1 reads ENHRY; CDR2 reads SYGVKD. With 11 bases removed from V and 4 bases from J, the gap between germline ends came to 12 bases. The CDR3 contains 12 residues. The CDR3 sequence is CASMNYYNEQFF. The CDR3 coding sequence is TGTGCCTCAATGAACTATTACAATGAGCAGTTCTTC.

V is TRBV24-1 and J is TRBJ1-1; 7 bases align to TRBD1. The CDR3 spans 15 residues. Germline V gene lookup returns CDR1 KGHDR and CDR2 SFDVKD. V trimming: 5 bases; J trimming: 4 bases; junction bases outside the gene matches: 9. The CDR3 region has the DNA TGTGCCACCAGTGGCTCAGACAGGGTCGGCACTGAAGCTTTCTTT. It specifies CATSGSDRVGTEAFF.

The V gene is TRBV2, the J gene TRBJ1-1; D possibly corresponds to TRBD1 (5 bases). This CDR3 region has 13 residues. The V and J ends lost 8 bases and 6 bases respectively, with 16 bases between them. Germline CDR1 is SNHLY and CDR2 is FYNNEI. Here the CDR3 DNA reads TGTGCCAGCGAACCCTCCAGGGCTCCTGAAGCTTTCTTT. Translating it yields CASEPSRAPEAFF. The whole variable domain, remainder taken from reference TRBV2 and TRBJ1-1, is EPEVTQTPSHQVTQMGQEVILRCVPISNHLYFYWYRQILGQKVEFLVSFYNNEISEKSEIFDDQFSVERPDGSNFTLKIRSTKLEDSAMYFCASEPSRAPEAFFGQGTRLTVV.

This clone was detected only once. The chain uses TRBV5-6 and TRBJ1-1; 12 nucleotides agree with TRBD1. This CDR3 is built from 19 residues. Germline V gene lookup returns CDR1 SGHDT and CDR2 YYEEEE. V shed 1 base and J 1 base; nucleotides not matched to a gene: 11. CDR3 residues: CASSLLTGQGAFGNTEAFF. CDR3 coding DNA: TGTGCCAGCAGCTTGTTGACGGGACAGGGGGCTTTCGGGAACACTGAAGCTTTCTTT.